This T cell receptor beta chain originates from a study of a mutant IDH1 vaccine in newly diagnosed glioma. For the study at large: Commencement of vaccination occurred 4-6 weeks following radiotherapy alone, or concurrently with temozolomide cycles. The sex distribution of treated patients was about 62% male and approximately 40% female, with a mean age of roughly 40 years.

Study-wide points: There seemed to be no relation between pseudoprogression and changes in top peripheral T cell clonotypes.

After removal of 4 bases from V and 2 bases from J, the junction contained 10 bases not matched to a gene. This CDR3 contains 17 residues. Germline CDR1 reads SEHNR; CDR2 reads FQNEAQ (reference sequence). Using immunoSEQ multiplex PCR, the repertoire was profiled, and TCRdb retains in-frame clones only, with some absent. The data contain around 78,000 clones, about 91% of them singletons. Time point described: week 5, during vaccination. Vaccination used 300 ug of mutant IDH1 20-mer peptide per dose, with topical imiquimod. Turning to this clone: As yet, its antigen is unknown.

The sequencing here drew on PBMCs, taken from a glioma patient whose treatment included an IDH1 peptide vaccine. The TCR sequence derives from a woman aged 50 to 65 with glioma. The J gene is TRBJ2-7, the V gene TRBV7-9; 11 positions agree with TRBD2. The CDR3 sequence is CASSSVPGLAETYEQYF. In DNA form, the CDR3 reads TGTGCCAGCAGCTCTGTCCCGGGACTAGCGGAGACCTACGAGCAGTACTTC.